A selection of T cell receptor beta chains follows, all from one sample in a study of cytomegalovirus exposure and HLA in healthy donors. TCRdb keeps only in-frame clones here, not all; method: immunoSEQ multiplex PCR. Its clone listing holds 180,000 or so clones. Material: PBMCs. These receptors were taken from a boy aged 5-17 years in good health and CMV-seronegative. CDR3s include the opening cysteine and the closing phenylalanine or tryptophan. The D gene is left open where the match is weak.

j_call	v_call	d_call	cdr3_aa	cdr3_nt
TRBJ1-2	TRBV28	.	CASILQELLLGYGYTF	TGTGCCAGCATCTTACAGGAGCTTCTCCTTGGCTATGGCTACACCTTC
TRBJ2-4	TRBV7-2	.	CASSLGLDILAKNIQYF	TGTGCCAGCAGCTTAGGATTGGACATCCTAGCCAAAAACATTCAGTACTTC
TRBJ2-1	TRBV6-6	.	CASTSNPNEQFF	TGTGCCAGCACGAGTAACCCTAATGAGCAGTTCTTC
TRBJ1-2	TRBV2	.	CASRGGANYGYTF	TGTGCCAGCAGGGGGGGGGCGAACTATGGCTACACCTTC
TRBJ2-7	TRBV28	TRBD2	CASSPGLAGETYEQYF	TGTGCCAGCAGTCCGGGACTAGCGGGGGAGACCTACGAGCAGTACTTC
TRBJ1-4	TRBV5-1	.	CASSVAGANEKLFF	TGCGCCAGCAGCGTTGCGGGAGCTAATGAAAAACTGTTTTTT
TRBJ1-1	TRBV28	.	CASSFIGGNTEAFF	TGTGCCAGCAGTTTCATAGGGGGGAACACTGAAGCTTTCTTT
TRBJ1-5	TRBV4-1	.	CASSHPGGNQPQHF	TGCGCCAGCAGCCATCCAGGGGGCAATCAGCCCCAGCATTTT
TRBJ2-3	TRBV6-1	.	CASSGVMIGADTQYF	TGTGCCAGCAGTGGGGTTATGATAGGGGCAGATACGCAGTATTTT
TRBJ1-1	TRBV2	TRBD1	CASRFQTGIVTEAFF	TGTGCCAGCAGATTCCAGACAGGGATCGTCACTGAAGCTTTTTTT
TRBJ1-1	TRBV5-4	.	CASSLNRGRNTEAFF	TGTGCCAGCAGCTTGAATCGGGGGAGGAACACTGAAGCTTTCTTT
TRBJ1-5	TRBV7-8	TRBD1	CASSLVVTGGEYSNQPQHF	TGTGCCAGCAGCTTAGTCGTGACAGGGGGGGAATATAGCAATCAGCCCCAGCATTTT
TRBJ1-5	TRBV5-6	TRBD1	CASSGGQGANQPQHF	TGTGCCAGCAGCGGGGGACAGGGGGCGAATCAGCCCCAGCATTTT
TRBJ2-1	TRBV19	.	CASSIPRATYNEQFF	TGTGCCAGTAGTATTCCCAGGGCAACCTACAATGAGCAATTCTTC
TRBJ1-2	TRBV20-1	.	CSVPGHQDTF	TGCAGTGTTCCGGGACACCAGGACACCTTC
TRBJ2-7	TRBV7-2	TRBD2	CASSLEAGNRGHEQYF	TGTGCCAGCAGCTTGGAAGCGGGGAATCGGGGCCACGAGCAGTACTTC
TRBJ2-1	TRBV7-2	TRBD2	CASSRSGGAYNEQFF	TGTGCCAGCAGCCGTAGCGGGGGGGCCTACAATGAGCAGTTCTTC
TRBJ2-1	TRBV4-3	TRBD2	CASSQEPRLAGLQPFYNEQFF	TGCGCCAGCAGCCAAGAGCCCCGACTAGCGGGATTACAGCCCTTCTACAATGAGCAGTTCTTC
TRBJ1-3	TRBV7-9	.	CASSWTAGNTIYF	TGTGCCAGCAGTTGGACAGCGGGAAACACCATATATTTT
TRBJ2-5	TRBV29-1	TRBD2	CSGKRSGGHQETQYF	TGCAGCGGAAAGAGGAGCGGGGGCCACCAAGAGACCCAGTACTTC
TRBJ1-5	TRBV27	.	CASSPSDSRQPQHF	TGTGCCAGCAGTCCCTCGGACAGTCGTCAGCCCCAGCATTTT
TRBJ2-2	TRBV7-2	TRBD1	CASSSQGANTGELFF	TGTGCCAGCAGCTCACAGGGGGCGAACACCGGGGAGCTGTTTTTT
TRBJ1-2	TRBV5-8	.	CARQQGDYGYTF	TGTGCCAGGCAACAGGGAGACTATGGCTACACCTTC
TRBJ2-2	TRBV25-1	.	CASSDQGTGELFF	TGTGCCAGCAGTGATCAGGGGACCGGGGAGCTGTTTTTT
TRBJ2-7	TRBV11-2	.	CASSLVPSNEQYF	TGTGCCAGCAGCTTAGTCCCTAGCAACGAGCAGTACTTC
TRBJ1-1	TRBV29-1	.	CSAQVNTEAFF	TGCAGCGCCCAGGTGAACACTGAAGCTTTCTTT
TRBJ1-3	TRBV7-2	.	CASSSRAISGNTIYF	TGTGCCAGCAGCTCCAGGGCAATCTCTGGAAACACCATATATTTT
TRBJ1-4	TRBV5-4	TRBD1	CASSTGVGNEKLFF	TGTGCCAGCAGTACAGGGGTTGGTAATGAAAAACTGTTTTTT
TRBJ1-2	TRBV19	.	CASSLPRAHGYTF	TGTGCCAGCTCATTACCCAGGGCCCATGGCTACACCTTC
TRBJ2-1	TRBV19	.	CASSIDQGDNEQFF	TGTGCCAGTAGTATAGATCAGGGCGACAATGAGCAGTTCTTC
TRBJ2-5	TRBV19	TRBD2	CASSITRLAGQETQYF	TGTGCCAGTAGTATAACCCGACTAGCCGGACAAGAGACCCAGTACTTC
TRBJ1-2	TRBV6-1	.	CASWGEGGSSGYTF	TGTGCCAGCTGGGGGGAGGGGGGTTCGAGTGGCTACACCTTC
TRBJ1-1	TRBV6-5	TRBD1	CASSYSTGRNTEAFF	TGTGCCAGCAGTTACTCGACAGGGAGGAACACTGAAGCTTTCTTT
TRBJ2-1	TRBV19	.	CASTSSGGTNEQFF	TGTGCCAGTACCTCCTCTGGGGGGACCAATGAGCAGTTCTTC
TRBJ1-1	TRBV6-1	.	CASRRGGLTEAFF	TGTGCCAGCAGGAGGGGGGGGTTGACTGAAGCTTTCTTT
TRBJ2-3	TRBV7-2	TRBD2	CASSLGLAGGYGDTQYF	TGTGCCAGCAGCTTAGGGCTAGCGGGGGGGTACGGGGATACGCAGTATTTT
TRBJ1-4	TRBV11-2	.	CASSSGGAEKLFF	TGTGCCAGCAGCTCGGGAGGGGCGGAAAAACTGTTTTTT
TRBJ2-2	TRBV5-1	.	CASSPTGMRNGELFF	TGCGCCAGCAGCCCTACAGGGATGCGGAACGGGGAGCTGTTTTTT
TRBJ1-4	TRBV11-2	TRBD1	CASSHRQGLTNEKLFF	TGTGCCAGCAGCCATAGACAGGGATTGACTAATGAAAAACTGTTTTTT
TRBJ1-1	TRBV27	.	CASSFIGGTNTEAFF	TGTGCCAGCAGCTTTATAGGAGGCACTAACACTGAAGCTTTCTTT